This is a list of T cell receptor beta chains from one sample in a study of blood T cell repertoires in COVID-19. Data came from immunoSEQ multiplex PCR; TCRdb stores just in-frame clones and leaves some out. Here the sample spans 20,000 to 25,000 clones, approximately 90% being singletons. What was sequenced was peripheral blood. The origin of the receptors is a human donor with active COVID-19. The donor label of this sample is uncertain. CDR3s include the opening cysteine and the closing phenylalanine or tryptophan. The D gene is left open where the match is weak. Clone size is stated in some rows and not others, as once, few, many or a class when expanded.

D	size	V	J	CDR3	DNA
.	.	TRBV4-2	TRBJ1-1	CASSQKDSYTEAFF	TGTGCCAGCAGCCAAAAGGACAGCTACACTGAAGCTTTCTTT
.	once	TRBV15	TRBJ1-2	CATSGMRRNYGYTF	TGTGCCACCAGCGGGATGCGGAGGAACTATGGCTACACCTTC
TRBD1	.	TRBV5-1	TRBJ2-3	CASSLGGQGASDTQYF	TGCGCCAGCAGCTTGGGGGGACAGGGGGCTAGCGATACGCAGTATTTT
.	.	TRBV6-5	TRBJ1-2	CASSYGRVPNYGYTF	TGTGCCAGCAGTTATGGGAGGGTCCCTAACTATGGCTACACCTTC
.	.	TRBV6-6	TRBJ1-5	CASSTENNQPQHF	TGTGCCAGCAGTACAGAGAACAATCAGCCCCAGCATTTT
TRBD2	.	TRBV11-3	TRBJ2-3	CASSLRTSGRAGGTDTQYF	TGTGCCAGCAGCTTGAGGACTAGCGGGAGGGCGGGAGGCACAGATACGCAGTATTTT
.	.	TRBV10-1	TRBJ2-1	CASRHVLDSSYNEQFF	TGCGCCAGCAGACACGTTCTGGACAGCTCCTACAATGAGCAGTTCTTC
TRBD1	.	TRBV10-2	TRBJ2-7	CASRAQAGGHEQYF	TGCGCCAGCAGGGCTCAGGCAGGGGGTCACGAGCAGTACTTC
.	.	TRBV11-3	TRBJ2-7	CASSALGEGDYGNYEQYF	TGTGCCAGCAGCGCCCTGGGGGAGGGGGACTACGGTAACTACGAGCAGTACTTC
.	.	TRBV6-1	TRBJ2-7	CASSERGTYEQYF	TGTGCCAGCAGTGAACGGGGGACCTACGAGCAGTACTTC
.	.	TRBV19	TRBJ1-2	CASRGLDSDGYTF	TGTGCCAGTAGGGGACTTGACAGCGATGGCTACACCTTC
.	.	TRBV27	TRBJ1-2	CASSFEGNYGYTF	TGTGCCAGCAGTTTCGAGGGAAACTATGGCTACACCTTC
.	.	TRBV5-1	TRBJ2-3	CASSLDRETDTQYF	TGCGCCAGCAGCTTGGACAGGGAGACAGATACGCAGTATTTT
TRBD2	once	TRBV7-9	TRBJ2-3	CASSLDQTSGGADTQYF	TGTGCCAGCAGCTTAGACCAGACTAGCGGGGGGGCGGATACGCAGTATTTT
.	.	TRBV18	TRBJ2-2	CASSPNGGANTGELFF	TGTGCCAGCTCACCTAACGGGGGAGCGAACACCGGGGAGCTGTTTTTT
.	few	TRBV28	TRBJ1-6	CASSFRGDRDGSPLHF	TGTGCCAGCAGTTTCCGCGGGGACCGAGACGGTTCACCCCTCCACTTT
TRBD2	.	TRBV5-6	TRBJ2-2	CASSLAGAPTGELFF	TGTGCCAGCAGCTTAGCGGGGGCCCCCACCGGGGAGCTGTTTTTT
TRBD1	.	TRBV6-5	TRBJ2-4	CGRGDRAKNIQYF	TGTGGGAGAGGGGACAGGGCCAAAAACATTCAGTACTTC
TRBD1	once	TRBV11-3	TRBJ2-1	CASSLEVHGTGPAYNEQFF	TGTGCCAGCAGCTTAGAGGTTCACGGGACAGGTCCGGCCTACAATGAGCAGTTCTTC
TRBD1	.	TRBV28	TRBJ2-3	CASSPWTGDVADTQYF	TGTGCCAGCAGTCCCTGGACAGGGGATGTCGCAGATACGCAGTATTTT
TRBD2	.	TRBV3-1/TRBV3-2	TRBJ2-3	CASSSSGGGTDTQYF	TGTGCCAGCAGCTCTAGCGGCGGGGGTACAGATACGCAGTATTTT
.	once	TRBV4-1	TRBJ2-2	CASRPGILGPGELFF	TGCGCCAGCAGACCCGGGATCCTCGGACCCGGGGAGCTGTTTTTT
.	.	TRBV9	TRBJ2-1	CASSGSGKEPYNEQFF	TGTGCCAGCAGCGGTAGCGGAAAAGAGCCCTACAATGAGCAGTTCTTC
TRBD1	.	TRBV5-1	TRBJ2-5	CASGTQGARETQYF	TGCGCCAGCGGGACCCAGGGGGCGCGAGAGACCCAGTACTTC
.	.	TRBV5-1	TRBJ2-7	CASSLDNAFSYEQYF	TGCGCCAGCAGCTTGGACAATGCTTTCTCCTACGAGCAGTACTTC
.	.	TRBV7-2	TRBJ1-4	CASSSRLEKLFF	TGTGCCAGCAGCTCCCGACTGGAAAAACTGTTTTTT
.	.	TRBV12-3/TRBV12-4	TRBJ1-1	CASRNRVNTEAFF	TGTGCCAGCAGGAACAGGGTGAACACTGAAGCTTTCTTT
.	.	TRBV24-1	TRBJ2-1	CATSDFHSGNEQFF	TGTGCCACCAGTGATTTTCACTCGGGGAATGAGCAGTTCTTC
.	.	TRBV27	TRBJ2-7	CASSLPRGEQYF	TGTGCCAGCAGTTTACCTAGAGGCGAGCAGTACTTC
.	.	TRBV21-1	TRBJ2-7	CASSKMRVPSYEQYF	TGTGCCAGCAGCAAGATGCGGGTCCCCTCCTACGAGCAGTACTTC
.	.	TRBV5-1	TRBJ2-3	CASSLEWLGASSDTQYF	TGCGCCAGCAGCTTGGAGTGGCTGGGGGCCTCGTCAGATACGCAGTATTTT
.	.	TRBV11-2	TRBJ1-1	CASSRGATEAFF	TGTGCCAGCAGCCGGGGGGCAACTGAAGCTTTCTTT
.	.	TRBV21-1	TRBJ2-7	CASSEPGTSGSNEQYF	TGTGCCAGCAGCGAACCCGGGACTAGCGGGTCGAACGAGCAGTACTTC
TRBD2	.	TRBV15	TRBJ2-5	CATSRDGREGEETQYF	TGTGCCACCAGCAGAGATGGCAGGGAGGGTGAAGAGACCCAGTACTTC
TRBD1	.	TRBV5-1	TRBJ1-1	CASSLRSGGSTEAFF	TGCGCCAGCAGCTTGAGGTCAGGGGGCTCCACTGAAGCTTTCTTT
TRBD1	.	TRBV14	TRBJ1-2	CASSLGTGRGYTF	TGTGCCAGCAGCCTTGGGACAGGCAGGGGCTACACCTTC
TRBD2	.	TRBV28	TRBJ2-5	CASRPSGGRETQYF	TGTGCCAGCAGACCCTCGGGGGGGCGAGAGACCCAGTACTTC
TRBD1	.	TRBV11-2	TRBJ2-7	CASSALGTGDAHEQYF	TGTGCCAGCAGCGCGCTCGGGACAGGGGATGCCCACGAGCAGTACTTC
TRBD1	.	TRBV6-5	TRBJ1-6	CASSTNRGTASPLHF	TGTGCCAGCAGCACCAACAGGGGAACAGCTTCACCCCTCCACTTT
.	.	TRBV6-2/TRBV6-3	TRBJ1-3	CASSFRVYSGNTIYF	TGTGCCAGCAGTTTTAGAGTTTACTCTGGAAACACCATATATTTT
.	.	TRBV6-6	TRBJ2-5	CASSYLGGQETQYF	TGTGCCAGCAGTTATCTCGGGGGACAAGAGACCCAGTACTTC
.	.	TRBV5-4	TRBJ2-5	CASSLESNRETQYF	TGTGCCAGCAGCTTGGAGTCTAACCGAGAGACCCAGTACTTC